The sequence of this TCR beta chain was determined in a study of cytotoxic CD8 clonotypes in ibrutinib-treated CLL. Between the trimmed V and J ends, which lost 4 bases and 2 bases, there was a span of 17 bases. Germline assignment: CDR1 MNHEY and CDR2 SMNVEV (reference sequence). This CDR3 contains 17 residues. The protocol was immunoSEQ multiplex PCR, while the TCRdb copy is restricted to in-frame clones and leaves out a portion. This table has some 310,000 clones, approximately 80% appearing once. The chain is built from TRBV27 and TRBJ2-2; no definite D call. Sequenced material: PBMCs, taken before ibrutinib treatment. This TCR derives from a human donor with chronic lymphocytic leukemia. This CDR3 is CASSSPPPKSNTGELFF. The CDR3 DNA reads TGTGCCAGCAGTTCACCCCCCCCAAAAAGTAACACCGGGGAGCTGTTTTTT.